The 32 T cell receptor beta chains below were found in one sample sequenced in a study of blood T cell repertoires in COVID-19 (dated by TCRdb to the early 2020s). Library preparation was by the immunoSEQ multiplex PCR assay. Drawn from immuneACCESS, this table holds only the in-frame rearrangements with V and J called that TCRdb kept. Clones are partly lost; checked studies trace under half to an unresolved V gene and leave the rest unexplained. Counted in this sample were some 270,000 clones; 75% to 85% of them appeared once. In total, the top ten clones hold over 7.5% of the sample. Sequencing was done on a sample of PBMCs or T cells enriched from blood (not recorded which). These receptors were taken from a woman aged 50 to 65 with acute COVID-19.

V and J are TRBV6-4 and TRBJ2-5, with 7 bases matching TRBD1. The CDR3 has 17 amino acids. Germline CDR1 reads MRHNA; CDR2 reads SNTAGT. V was pared by 7 bases and J by 0 bases, with 14 bases of the junction left unmatched. The CDR3 DNA sequence: TGTGCCAGCACCCCGAAATCGGGGACAGATAACCAAGAGACCCAGTACTTC. Its translation is CASTPKSGTDNQETQYF.

The chain recombines TRBV7-2 with TRBJ2-7; perhaps TRBD1 as D (5 bases). CDR3 length equals 14 residues. Trimming took off 4 bases at V and 2 bases at J, with 12 bases between the two ends. Per the germline V gene, CDR1 is SGHTA and CDR2 is FQGNSA. This CDR3 is CASSSGLQAYEQYF. Written as DNA, the CDR3 is TGTGCCAGCAGCTCAGGGCTACAGGCCTACGAGCAGTACTTC.

The rearrangement joins TRBV19 to TRBJ1-2, with a tentative D call TRBD1 (6 bases). This CDR3 comprises 14 residues. Per the germline V gene, CDR1 is LNHDA and CDR2 is SQIVND (reference sequence). Trimming pared 4 bases from V and 3 bases from J, leaving 12 bases between. The CDR3 sequence: CASSTPQGYYGYTF. CDR3 coding DNA: TGTGCCAGTAGTACGCCACAGGGTTACTATGGCTACACCTTC.

The V gene is TRBV5-1, the J gene TRBJ2-1; 12 bases match TRBD2. The CDR3 spans 13 residues. Germline lookup yields CDR1 SGHRS and CDR2 YFSETQ. Germline trimming cut 4 bases from V and 10 bases from J; bases unmatched to any gene: 3. The CDR3 spells CASSPTSGGEQFF. CDR3 in DNA: TGCGCCAGCAGCCCCACTAGCGGGGGGGAGCAGTTCTTC. Combining the CDR3 with reference TRBV5-1 and TRBJ2-1 gives the whole variable domain KAGVTQTPRYLIKTRGQQVTLSCSPISGHRSVSWYQQTPGQGLQFLFEYFSETQRNKGNFPGRFSGRQFSNSRSEMNVSTLELGDSALYLCASSPTSGGEQFFGPGTRLTVL.

This chain links TRBV19 with TRBJ2-7; D unclear. This CDR3 is built from 13 residues. The germline gives CDR1 LNHDA, CDR2 SQIVND (reference sequence). The V gene lost 1 base and the J gene lost 2 bases, with 6 bases spanning the gap. This CDR3 is CASSIAPTYEQYF. CDR3 DNA sequence: TGTGCCAGTAGTATAGCCCCAACCTACGAGCAGTACTTC.

CDR3: CASSAGQVFYGYTF. The CDR3 DNA sequence: TGTGCCAGCAGCGCGGGACAGGTTTTTTATGGCTACACCTTC. The J gene is TRBJ1-2, the V gene TRBV9; 8 nucleotides agree with TRBD1. Germline V gene sequence: CDR1 SGDLS, CDR2 YYNGEE. CDR3 length: 14 residues. The junction had 6 bases not matched to a gene; V was cut back by 3 bases and J by 5 bases.

The genes are TRBV18 and TRBJ1-1; 7 bases match TRBD1. Germline V gene data show CDR1 as KGHSH and CDR2 as LQKENI. The CDR3 consists of 15 residues. V was pared by 5 bases and J by 3 bases, with 9 bases of the junction left unmatched. DNA of the CDR3: TGTGCCAGCTCAATGGCAGGGGGTTTGGACACTGAAGCTTTCTTT. Protein product: CASSMAGGLDTEAFF.

The chain carries TRBV5-4 and TRBJ2-7; 14 nucleotides match TRBD2. Germline V gene lookup returns CDR1 SGHNT and CDR2 YYREEE (reference sequence). The ends lost 4 bases at V and 4 bases at J; junction bases unmatched: 4. CDR3 length: 15 amino acids. This CDR3 is CASSTGLAGDYEQYF. In DNA, the CDR3 is TGTGCCAGCAGCACGGGACTAGCGGGGGATTACGAGCAGTACTTC.

The V and J genes are TRBV19 and TRBJ1-2; 8 bases align to TRBD1. The CDR3 has 14 amino acids. The ends lost 6 bases at V and 7 bases at J; junction bases unmatched: 10. Germline loops: CDR1 LNHDA, CDR2 SQIVND (reference sequence). CDR3 in DNA: TGTGCCAGTAGGCCGGGACAGGCAGCTGGTGGCTACACCTTC. Its protein is CASRPGQAAGGYTF.

The V and J genes are TRBV18 and TRBJ2-1, with 8 bases that match TRBD2. The CDR3 consists of 14 residues. V was clipped by 5 bases and J by 2 bases; unmatched bases: 2. CDR1 KGHSH and CDR2 LQKENI come from the germline V gene. In nucleotides, the CDR3 is TGTGCCAGCTCAAACGGGGGGGCCTACAATGAGCAGTTCTTC. The encoded protein is CASSNGGAYNEQFF.

The V and J genes are TRBV29-1 and TRBJ2-1; the match to TRBD2 covers 9 bases. V lost 6 bases and J lost 7; bases outside the gene matches: 16. The CDR3 spans 16 residues. The V gene's germline CDR1 is SQVTM and CDR2 ANQGSEA. Written as DNA, the CDR3 is TGCAGCGTCGTGGGGGGATTTAGCGGGGGCCGTAATGAGCAGTTCTTC. It specifies CSVVGGFSGGRNEQFF.

V and J are TRBV4-2 and TRBJ2-7; D is perhaps TRBD2 (5 bases). The CDR3 consists of 15 residues. V lost 1 base and J 3 bases, leaving 13 bases between the germline ends. CDR1 and CDR2 (germline): LGHNA, YNFKEQ. CDR3 DNA: TGTGCCAGCAGCCAAGCAATGGAAGAGGGCTACGAGCAGTACTTC. It is translated as CASSQAMEEGYEQYF.

V usage is TRBV5-1 and J usage is TRBJ2-1, with D maybe TRBD2 (5 bases). This CDR3 is 15 amino acids long. The germline V and J ends were trimmed by 5 bases and 5 bases, with 17 bases remaining between them. Germline V gene data show CDR1 as SGHRS and CDR2 as YFSETQ. The CDR3 spells CASSHEGFVHNEQFF. The CDR3 DNA sequence: TGCGCCAGCAGTCACGAGGGCTTTGTCCACAATGAGCAGTTCTTC.

The chain uses TRBV29-1 and TRBJ1-3; 7 bases align to TRBD1. There are 15 residues in the CDR3. Germline V CDR1 and CDR2: SQVTM, ANQGSEA. J gave up 0 bases and V 6 bases, and 8 bases lay outside the gene matches. The CDR3 is CSVLDRAFSGNTIYF. In DNA, the CDR3 is TGCAGCGTCCTCGACAGGGCCTTCTCTGGAAACACCATATATTTT. Looking up the rest from reference TRBV29-1 and TRBJ1-3 gives the full variable domain: SAVISQKPSRDICQRGTSLTIQCQVDSQVTMMFWYRQQPGQSLTLIATANQGSEATYESGFVIDKFPISRPNLTFSTLTVSNMSPEDSSIYLCSVLDRAFSGNTIYFGEGSWLTVV.

The V call is TRBV18, the J call TRBJ1-2; 9 positions agree with TRBD1. The germline V gene has CDR1 KGHSH and CDR2 LQKENI. The length of the CDR3 is 15 residues. V lost 5 bases and J lost 8; bases outside the gene matches: 12. The CDR3, as DNA: TGTGCCAGCTCATCGGACGGGACAGGGTCATCGGGCTACACCTTC. This translates into CASSSDGTGSSGYTF.

V gene TRBV12-5 combines with J gene TRBJ2-4; no definite D call. This CDR3 has 13 residues. V was trimmed by 2 bases and J by 9 bases, leaving 11 bases between them. Germline lookup yields CDR1 LGHNT and CDR2 FRNRAP. CDR3 region: CASGLLGNGIQYF. As DNA, the CDR3 is TGTGCTAGTGGTTTGCTGGGCAACGGCATTCAGTACTTC.

V usage is TRBV12-3 or TRBV12-4 and J usage is TRBJ1-2; no clear D. The CDR3 consists of 12 residues. Trimming stripped 8 bases from V and 10 bases from J, with 17 bases between. The CDR3 loop is CASGYQGSHYTF. Here the CDR3 DNA reads TGTGCCAGCGGGTACCAAGGGAGTCACTACACCTTC.

V gene TRBV30 combines with J gene TRBJ2-3; no clear D gene. The V end was cut by 3 bases, the J end by 13 bases, with 17 bases between. CDR1 is GTSNPN, CDR2 SVGIG, per germline (reference sequence). This CDR3 contains 12 residues. The CDR3 DNA follows: TGTGCCTGGAGGAGCGTACCCGCCGAGGAGTATTTT. This translates into CAWRSVPAEEYF.

This chain joins TRBV19 and TRBJ1-2; D not resolved. Looked up from germline, CDR1 is LNHDA and CDR2 is SQIVND (reference sequence). The CDR3 runs 13 residues. The germline V and J ends were trimmed by 3 bases and 6 bases, with 11 bases remaining between them. CDR3 coding DNA: TGTGCCAGTAGTATTCGGGGATCGGATGGCTACACCTTC. Translating gives CASSIRGSDGYTF.

The rearrangement uses TRBV10-2 and TRBJ1-1, with 7 positions matching TRBD1. The J segment lost 13 bases and the V segment lost 8 bases, leaving 7 bases of the junction unmatched. In germline, CDR1 is WSHSY, CDR2 SAAADI. The CDR3 is made up of 10 amino acids. The DNA of the CDR3 is TGCGCCAGCGGAGACAGGGCCGGTTTCTTT. This gives the protein CASGDRAGFF.

CDR3 nucleotide sequence: TGTGCCAGTACCACCCCGGGACAAACCAGAAACACCATATATTTT. Amino acid sequence: CASTTPGQTRNTIYF. The chain combines TRBV19 with TRBJ1-3; weak D call: TRBD1 (6 bases). V lost 7 bases, J lost 5 bases, and 18 bases lay in between. The CDR3 runs 15 residues. CDR1 is LNHDA, CDR2 SQIVND, per germline (reference sequence).

The chain uses TRBV21-1 and TRBJ2-2; TRBD2 is taken as the D call from the table, unchecked against the DNA. TRBV21-1 corresponds to a pseudogene. The CDR3 spans 14 residues. The CDR3 nucleotides read TGTGCCAGCAGCGAGCGGACGTATACCGGGGAGCTGTTTTTT. Translation gives CASSERTYTGELFF.

This chain uses TRBV5-4 with TRBJ1-4; 10 nucleotides line up with TRBD1. The CDR3 totals 14 residues. After removal of 5 bases from V and 12 bases from J, the junction contained 10 bases not matched to a gene. Germline loops: CDR1 SGHNT, CDR2 YYREEE (reference sequence). CDR3 in amino acids: CASSPGTGDRELFF. The CDR3, as DNA: TGTGCCAGCAGTCCCGGGACAGGGGATCGGGAACTGTTTTTT.

This clone occurred once. The germline gene is not matched at one end of the junction; a read error may be the cause. V usage is TRBV10-1 and J usage is TRBJ1-2; 10 bases are a match to TRBD1. This CDR3 has 12 residues. Per germline, CDR1 WNHNN and CDR2 SYGVQD (reference sequence). The chain's CDR3 is CASSPGQGMLRF. CDR3 nucleotide sequence: TGCGCCAGCAGTCCGGGACAGGGGATGTTAAGATTC.

The rearrangement links TRBV3-1 (or the pseudogene TRBV3-2) to TRBJ2-1; D perhaps matches TRBD2 (7 bases). This CDR3 comprises 16 residues. The germline CDR1 and CDR2 sequences are LGHDT and YNNKEL (reference sequence). V was shortened by 4 bases and J by 8 bases, with 21 bases between the two germline ends. The CDR3 DNA reads as TGTGCCAGCAGCCCCCGATGGGGCGGGGGCCGATATGAGCAGTTCTTC. Its protein product is CASSPRWGGGRYEQFF.

The V and J genes are TRBV21-1 and TRBJ1-3; the listed D gene, TRBD1, was not tested against the DNA. TRBV21-1 represents a pseudogene. The CDR3 sequence is 13 residues long. The CDR3 DNA sequence: TGTGCCAGCAGGGGACAGAAAAGAAACACCATATATTTT. Residues: CASRGQKRNTIYF.

Only one count was recorded for this clone. The chain uses TRBV24-1 and TRBJ2-3; 10 bases fit TRBD2. V dropped 4 bases and J dropped 1; count of bases not matched to a gene: 4. Germline V gene data show CDR1 as KGHDR and CDR2 as SFDVKD. The CDR3 contains 16 residues. The CDR3 DNA is TGTGCCACCAGTGAAAGCGGGGGGGCAGGCACAGATACGCAGTATTTT. It yields the protein CATSESGGAGTDTQYF.

V usage is TRBV29-1 and J usage is TRBJ2-6; TRBD1 matches at 7 bases. The CDR3 covers 16 residues. The junction had 7 bases not matched to a gene; V was cut back by 1 base and J by 4 bases. Germline V lookup: CDR1 SQVTM, CDR2 ANQGSEA. CDR3 sequence reads: CSVEVAQGTGANVLTF. CDR3 DNA: TGCAGCGTTGAAGTAGCACAGGGGACCGGGGCCAACGTCCTGACTTTC.

This clone was seen a few times. This chain links TRBV19 with TRBJ1-2; D ambiguous. Germline V CDR1 and CDR2: LNHDA, SQIVND (reference sequence). V lost 2 bases and J 8 bases, leaving 15 bases between the germline ends. The length of the CDR3 is 14 residues. The CDR3 bases are TGTGCCAGTAGTATATCCTACGGGATTGAGGGCTACACCTTC. Amino acid sequence: CASSISYGIEGYTF.

The rearrangement links TRBV6-5 to TRBJ2-7; 9 positions match TRBD1. Germline V gives CDR1 MNHEY, CDR2 SVGAGI. The CDR3 runs to 16 residues. With V trimmed by 4 bases and J by 3 bases, 10 bases remained unmatched. The chain's CDR3 is CASSSADGTGIYEQYF. The CDR3 coding sequence is TGTGCCAGCAGTTCAGCCGACGGGACAGGGATCTACGAGCAGTACTTC.

V and J are TRBV19 and TRBJ2-4, with 7 bases lining up with TRBD1. The germline gives CDR1 LNHDA, CDR2 SQIVND (reference sequence). This CDR3 region has 18 residues. V trimming: 5 bases; J trimming: 0 bases; junction bases outside the gene matches: 13. Here the CDR3 DNA reads TGTGCCAGTAGTGTGCTAACGAAAGGGGGCCTAGCCAAAAACATTCAGTACTTC. This gives the protein CASSVLTKGGLAKNIQYF.

A few counts support this clone. The rearrangement joins TRBV4-2 to TRBJ1-2, with TRBD1 as a possible D gene (5 bases). Germline CDR1 LGHNA, CDR2 YNFKEQ. Trimming left V 2 bases short and J 2 bases short, with 15 bases between. The CDR3 extends over 16 amino acids. This CDR3 is CASSQIDREKNYGYTF. The CDR3 nucleotides read TGTGCCAGCAGCCAAATAGACAGAGAGAAGAACTATGGCTACACCTTC.